This TCR beta chain was sequenced during a study of blood T cell repertoires in COVID-19. In the study overall: PBMCs, B-cell-depleted T cells, or T cells provided the cDNA or gDNA that made up the material.

Per the study methods: Estimation of nucleated cell counts relied on the amplification of reference gene primers. Sequencing was performed with immunoSEQ multiplex PCR; in TCRdb, only in-frame clones are kept and a portion is missing. V, J and clone size were drawn from that table, and D and trimming were deduced from the DNA. The sample consists of approximately 210,000 clones, about 80% of them appearing once. This clone was seen a few times. The same CDR3 is also encoded by other DNA sequences in this sample. The trim removed 6 bases at V and 4 bases at J, leaving 8 bases unmatched. CDR1 and CDR2 from the germline V gene are SQVTM and ANQGSEA. The CDR3 is made up of 13 amino acids.

Sample: peripheral blood. The sequence came from a woman older than 75 with COVID-19, enrolled during active disease. V usage is TRBV29-1 and J usage is TRBJ2-5; 7 bases align to TRBD1. The CDR3 DNA reads TGCAGCGTGCGACAGGGTGGGGGAGAGACCCAGTACTTC. This sequence encodes CSVRQGGGETQYF.